This TCR beta chain was recorded in a study of T-cell reconstitution after alpha-beta-depleted transplantation in children. V dropped 5 bases and J dropped 5 bases, with 19 bases sitting between them. The CDR3 length is 16 residues. Germline V gene data show CDR1 as SGHRS and CDR2 as YFSETQ. In its sample, this clonotype was seen a few times. Using unique molecular identifiers, the investigators prepared the TCRbeta library. TCRdb itself ran the PCR reads through MiXCR, one entry per CDR3 protein. The sample has hundreds of thousands of distinct CDR3 sequences; around 20% are singletons. The sequence was obtained from a human donor who donated a stem cell graft to a child with acute lymphoblastic leukemia. The chain links TRBV5-1 to TRBJ1-4; D call uncertain. Specimen: PBMCs from the stem cell graft donor, collected from the stem cell graft. The CDR3 DNA reads as TGCGCCAGCAGTATGGCCCCCCAGGAAAGGAATGAAAAACTGTTTTTT. The encoded protein is CASSMAPQERNEKLFF.